This is a list of T cell receptor beta chains from one sample in a study of blood T cell repertoires in COVID-19. Only in-frame clones appear in the TCRdb table, and some are missing; sequencing was by immunoSEQ multiplex PCR. Of under 150,000 clones in the sample, roughly 85% were seen once. Sequencing used peripheral blood. The receptors come from a middle-aged man with acute or convalescent COVID-19. CDR3s include the opening cysteine and the closing phenylalanine or tryptophan. D genes are given only for firm matches. The size field is filled for only some rows; it gives once, few, many or a size class.

TRBV27,.,13,TRBJ2-5,TRBD1,TGTGCCAGCAGCACCAGGGGGATTGAGACCCAGTACTTC,CASSTRGIETQYF
TRBV7-9,.,11,TRBJ1-2,.,TGTGCCAGCAACCGTCGAGATGGCTACACCTTC,CASNRRDGYTF
TRBV7-6,once,13,TRBJ2-7,TRBD1,TGTGCCAGCAGCTTAGAGACAGGGTACGAGCAGTACTTC,CASSLETGYEQYF
TRBV7-9,.,15,TRBJ2-7,TRBD1,TGTGCCAGCAGCTTAAGGGGGACAGGGGGCTCCGAGCAGTACTTC,CASSLRGTGGSEQYF
TRBV7-9,.,14,TRBJ2-1,.,TGTGCCAGCAGCTTGGCAACTACCTACAATGAGCAGTTCTTC,CASSLATTYNEQFF
TRBV5-1,.,14,TRBJ1-2,.,TGCGCCAGCAGCTTGGAAACAGCTAACTATGGCTACACCTTC,CASSLETANYGYTF
TRBV10-3,.,17,TRBJ2-7,TRBD1,TGTGCCATCAGTGAGTCGACCATGTACAGGGGAACCTACGAGCAGTACTTC,CAISESTMYRGTYEQYF
TRBV29-1,.,17,TRBJ2-6,.,TGCAGCGTTGAAGAATGGTTAGGGGGTTCTGGGGCCAACGTCCTGACTTTC,CSVEEWLGGSGANVLTF
TRBV4-2,.,15,TRBJ2-7,.,TGTGCCAGCAGCCCGGCCGCGGGGGCCTTCTACGAGCAGTACTTC,CASSPAAGAFYEQYF
TRBV18,.,15,TRBJ2-7,TRBD1,TGTGCCAGCTCACTTTTTGGACAGGGGGCGGGGGAGCAGTACTTC,CASSLFGQGAGEQYF
TRBV5-1,.,16,TRBJ2-5,.,TGCGCCAGCAGCTATCAGGGAAGGGTCGAAGGGGAGACCCAGTACTTC,CASSYQGRVEGETQYF
TRBV27,.,15,TRBJ2-1,.,TGTGCCAGCAGTATCAGTCCAGGGATGCCCAATGAGCAGTTCTTC,CASSISPGMPNEQFF
TRBV5-5,.,16,TRBJ1-2,TRBD1,TGTGCCAGCAGCTTGGTTCCCGGACAGGGTACCTATGGCTACACCTTC,CASSLVPGQGTYGYTF
TRBV24-1,few,15,TRBJ1-4,.,TGTGCCACCAGTGATTTAGAGGGGGTTAATGAAAAACTGTTTTTT,CATSDLEGVNEKLFF
TRBV18,.,17,TRBJ1-6,.,TGTGCCAGCTCTCCGGTGAAGCGGAGCTCCTATAATTCACCCCTCCACTTT,CASSPVKRSSYNSPLHF
TRBV18,.,16,TRBJ2-5,TRBD2,TGTGCCAGCTCACCAAGGTTAGCGGGCAACCAAGAGACCCAGTACTTC,CASSPRLAGNQETQYF
TRBV4-3,.,15,TRBJ2-4,TRBD1,TGCGCCAGCAGCCAATCGACAGGGTCCGAAAACATTCAGTACTTC,CASSQSTGSENIQYF
TRBV5-1,.,12,TRBJ1-1,.,TGCGCCAGCAGCTTATACGGGACTGAAGCTTTCTTT,CASSLYGTEAFF
TRBV5-1,.,14,TRBJ2-1,TRBD1,TGCGCCAGCCTCGCGGGGACAGGTGGAAATGAGCAGTTCTTC,CASLAGTGGNEQFF
TRBV14,.,19,TRBJ2-7,TRBD1,TGTGCCAGCAGCCAAGAATCTCTTGTGGGACAGGGAAAAAGCTACGAGCAGTACTTC,CASSQESLVGQGKSYEQYF
TRBV12-3/TRBV12-4,few,11,TRBJ1-2,.,TGTGCCAGCAGGTCCCGGGTTGGCTACACCTTC,CASRSRVGYTF
TRBV7-6,.,13,TRBJ2-7,.,TGTGCCAGCAGCCGCGACTTAACCTACGAGCAGTACTTC,CASSRDLTYEQYF
TRBV24-1,few,13,TRBJ1-4,.,TGTGCCACCAGTGAACCCGGGACACGAAAACTGTTTTTT,CATSEPGTRKLFF
TRBV21-1,.,16,TRBJ1-2,.,TGTGCCAGCAGCAAAGCGGGGCTGAGAGCTAACTATGGCTACACCTTC,CASSKAGLRANYGYTF
TRBV2,.,14,TRBJ2-7,.,TGTGCCAGCAGCATATCGGCCAGGGCCGGGGAGCAGTACTTC,CASSISARAGEQYF
TRBV15,once,17,TRBJ2-7,TRBD2,TGTGCCACCAGCAGAGATCGTCAAACGGGGGGATCCTACGAGCAGTACTTC,CATSRDRQTGGSYEQYF
TRBV9,once,14,TRBJ2-5,TRBD2,TGTGCCAGCAGCAAGACGGGGGGGCAAGAGACCCAGTACTTC,CASSKTGGQETQYF
TRBV2,once,13,TRBJ2-3,.,TGTGCCAGCAGTGAATCCCGTATAGATACGCAGTATTTT,CASSESRIDTQYF
TRBV5-1,few,14,TRBJ2-7,TRBD2,TGCGCCAGCAGTCTTACTAGCGGAGCCTACGAGCAGTACTTC,CASSLTSGAYEQYF
TRBV30,.,15,TRBJ2-1,TRBD2,TGTGCCTGGAGGGAGATCGGCGGGGGGGCTGGTGAGCAGTTCTTC,CAWREIGGGAGEQFF